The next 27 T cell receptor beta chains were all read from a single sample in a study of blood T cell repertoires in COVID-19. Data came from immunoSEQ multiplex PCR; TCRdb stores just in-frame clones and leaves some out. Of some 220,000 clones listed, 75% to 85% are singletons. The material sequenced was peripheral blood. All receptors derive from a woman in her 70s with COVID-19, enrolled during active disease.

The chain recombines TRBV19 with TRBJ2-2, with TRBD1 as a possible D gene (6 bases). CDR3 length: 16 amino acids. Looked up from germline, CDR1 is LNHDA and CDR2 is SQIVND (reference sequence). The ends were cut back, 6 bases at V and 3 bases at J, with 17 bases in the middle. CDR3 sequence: CASRHPRTAYTGELFF. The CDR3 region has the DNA TGTGCCAGTAGGCATCCGAGGACAGCATACACCGGGGAGCTGTTTTTT.

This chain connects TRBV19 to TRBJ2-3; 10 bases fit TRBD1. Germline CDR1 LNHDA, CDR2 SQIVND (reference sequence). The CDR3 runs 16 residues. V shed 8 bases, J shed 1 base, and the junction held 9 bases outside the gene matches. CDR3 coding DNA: TGTGCCAGTCGTCCGGGACAGGGGATACGCACAGATACGCAGTATTTT. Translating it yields CASRPGQGIRTDTQYF.

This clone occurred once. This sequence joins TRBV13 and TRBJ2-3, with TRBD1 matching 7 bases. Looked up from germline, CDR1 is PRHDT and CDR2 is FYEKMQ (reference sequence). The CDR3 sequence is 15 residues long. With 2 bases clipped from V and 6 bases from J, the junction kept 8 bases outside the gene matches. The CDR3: CASSLSLDRVDTQYF. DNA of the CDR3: TGTGCCAGCAGCTTATCTCTAGACAGGGTGGATACGCAGTATTTT.

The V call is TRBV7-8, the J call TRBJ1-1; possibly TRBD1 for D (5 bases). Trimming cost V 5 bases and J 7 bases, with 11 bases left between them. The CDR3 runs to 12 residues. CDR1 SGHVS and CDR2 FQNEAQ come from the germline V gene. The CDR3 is CASSLTGGEAFF. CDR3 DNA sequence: TGTGCCAGCAGCCTAACAGGTGGTGAAGCTTTCTTT.

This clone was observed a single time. CDR3 sequence reads: CASSLAGGPGNEQFF. In DNA form, the CDR3 reads TGTGCCAGCAGCCTAGCGGGGGGGCCAGGAAATGAGCAGTTCTTC. The genes are TRBV7-3 and TRBJ2-1; TRBD2 matches at 12 bases. After removal of 5 bases from V and 7 bases from J, the junction contained 6 bases not matched to a gene. This CDR3 has 15 amino acids. The germline V gene encodes CDR1 SGHTA and CDR2 FQGTGA.

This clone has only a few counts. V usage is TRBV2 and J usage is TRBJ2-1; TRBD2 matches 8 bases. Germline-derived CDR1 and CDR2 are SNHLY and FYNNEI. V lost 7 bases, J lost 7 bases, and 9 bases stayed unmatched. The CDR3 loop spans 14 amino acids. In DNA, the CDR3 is TGTGCCAGCAACCGGGGGGGCTCTGGTAATGAGCAGTTCTTC. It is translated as CASNRGGSGNEQFF.

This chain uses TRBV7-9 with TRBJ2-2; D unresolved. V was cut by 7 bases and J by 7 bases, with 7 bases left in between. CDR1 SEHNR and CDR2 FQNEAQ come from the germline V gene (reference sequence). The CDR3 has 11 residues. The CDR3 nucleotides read TGTGCCAGCACTCGCGTCGGGGAGCTGTTTTTT. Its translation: CASTRVGELFF.

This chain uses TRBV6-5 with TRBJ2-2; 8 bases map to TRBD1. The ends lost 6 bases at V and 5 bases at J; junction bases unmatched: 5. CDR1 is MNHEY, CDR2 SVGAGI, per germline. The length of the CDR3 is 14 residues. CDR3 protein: CASRDRGRTGELFF. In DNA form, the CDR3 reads TGTGCCAGCAGAGACAGGGGTCGTACCGGGGAGCTGTTTTTT.

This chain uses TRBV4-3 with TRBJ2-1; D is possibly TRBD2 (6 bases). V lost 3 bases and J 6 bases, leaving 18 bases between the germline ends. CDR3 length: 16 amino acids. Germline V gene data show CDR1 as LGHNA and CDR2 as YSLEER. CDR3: CASSQQGLTSSNEQFF. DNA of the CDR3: TGCGCCAGCAGCCAGCAGGGACTTACGAGCTCCAATGAGCAGTTCTTC.

CDR3 sequence reads: CASTPETEAFF. Written as DNA, the CDR3 is TGTGCCAGCACCCCCGAGACTGAAGCTTTCTTT. This sequence joins TRBV2 and TRBJ1-1; D is unclear. The CDR3 is made up of 11 amino acids. Deletions cut 7 bases from V and 5 bases from J, with 8 bases between. Germline lookup yields CDR1 SNHLY and CDR2 FYNNEI.

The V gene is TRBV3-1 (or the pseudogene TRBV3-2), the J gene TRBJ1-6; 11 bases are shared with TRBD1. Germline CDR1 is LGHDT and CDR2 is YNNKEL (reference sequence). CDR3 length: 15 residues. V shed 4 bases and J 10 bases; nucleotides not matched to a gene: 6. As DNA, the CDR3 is TGTGCCAGCAGCCTTTGGGACAGGGGGAAGTCACCCCTCCACTTT. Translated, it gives CASSLWDRGKSPLHF.

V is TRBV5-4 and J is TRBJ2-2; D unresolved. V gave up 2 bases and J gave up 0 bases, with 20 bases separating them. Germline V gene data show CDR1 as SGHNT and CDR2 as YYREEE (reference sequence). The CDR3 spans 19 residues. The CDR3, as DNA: TGTGCCAGCAGCTTTTCTCGCGGCGGTTGGGTCGCGAACACCGGGGAGCTGTTTTTT. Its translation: CASSFSRGGWVANTGELFF.

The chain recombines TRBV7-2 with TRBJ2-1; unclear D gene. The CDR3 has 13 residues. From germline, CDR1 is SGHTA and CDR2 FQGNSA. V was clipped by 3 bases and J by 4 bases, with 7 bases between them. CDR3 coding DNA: TGTGCCAGCAGCTTTCCGAGTTACAATGAGCAGTTCTTC. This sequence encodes CASSFPSYNEQFF.

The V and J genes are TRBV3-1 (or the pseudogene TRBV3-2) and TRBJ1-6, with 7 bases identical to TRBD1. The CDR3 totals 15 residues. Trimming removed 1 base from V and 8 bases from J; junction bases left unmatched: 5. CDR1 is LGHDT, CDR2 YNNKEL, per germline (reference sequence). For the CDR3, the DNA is TGTGCCAGCAGCCAAGTTGACAGGGTGGATTCACCCCTCCACTTT. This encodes CASSQVDRVDSPLHF.

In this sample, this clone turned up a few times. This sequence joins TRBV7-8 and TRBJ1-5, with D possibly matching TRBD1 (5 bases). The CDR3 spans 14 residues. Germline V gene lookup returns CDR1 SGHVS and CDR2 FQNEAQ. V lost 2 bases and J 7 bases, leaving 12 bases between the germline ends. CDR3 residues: CASSLSGLLQPQHF. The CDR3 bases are TGTGCCAGCAGCTTATCAGGGTTACTCCAGCCCCAGCATTTT. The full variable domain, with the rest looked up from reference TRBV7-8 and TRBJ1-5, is GAGVSQSPRYKVAKRGQDVALRCDPISGHVSLFWYQQALGQGPEFLTYFQNEAQLDKSGLPSDRFFAERPEGSVSTLKIQRTQQEDSAVYLCASSLSGLLQPQHFGDGTRLSIL.

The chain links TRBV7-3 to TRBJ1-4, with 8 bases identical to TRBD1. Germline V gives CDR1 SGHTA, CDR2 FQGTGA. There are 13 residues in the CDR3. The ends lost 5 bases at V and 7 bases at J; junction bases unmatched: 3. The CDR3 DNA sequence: TGTGCCAGCAGCCCCGGACAGGGTGAAAAACTGTTTTTT. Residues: CASSPGQGEKLFF.

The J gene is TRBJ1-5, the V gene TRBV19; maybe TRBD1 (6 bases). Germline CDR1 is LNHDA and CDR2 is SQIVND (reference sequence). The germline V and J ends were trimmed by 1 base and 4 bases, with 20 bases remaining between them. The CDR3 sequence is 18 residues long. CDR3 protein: CASSIGGSFGRGNQPQHF. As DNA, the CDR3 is TGTGCCAGTAGTATAGGGGGTTCTTTTGGCAGGGGAAATCAGCCCCAGCATTTT.

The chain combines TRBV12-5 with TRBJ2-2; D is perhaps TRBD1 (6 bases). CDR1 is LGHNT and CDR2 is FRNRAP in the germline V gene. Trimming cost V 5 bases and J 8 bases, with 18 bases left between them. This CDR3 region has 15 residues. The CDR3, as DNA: TGTGCTAGTGGTCCACCTCGGACAGCACCGGGGGAGCTGTTTTTT. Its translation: CASGPPRTAPGELFF.

The CDR3 is CASSRGAPPYEQYF. The CDR3 bases are TGTGCCAGCAGCCGGGGGGCTCCACCTTACGAGCAGTACTTC. The V and J genes are TRBV7-2 and TRBJ2-7; a weak D match, TRBD2 (7 bases). The CDR3 sequence is 14 residues long. The V end lost 5 bases, the J end lost 4 bases, and 15 bases lay between the germline ends. In germline, CDR1 is SGHTA, CDR2 FQGNSA.

CDR3 sequence: CASGRLETFNEQFF. The CDR3 coding sequence is TGTGCCAGCGGGAGACTAGAAACCTTCAATGAGCAGTTCTTC. The V and J genes are TRBV14 and TRBJ2-1; D may be TRBD2 (6 bases). Germline assignment: CDR1 SGHDN and CDR2 FVKESK. This CDR3 comprises 14 residues. Trimming stripped 8 bases from V and 6 bases from J, with 17 bases between.

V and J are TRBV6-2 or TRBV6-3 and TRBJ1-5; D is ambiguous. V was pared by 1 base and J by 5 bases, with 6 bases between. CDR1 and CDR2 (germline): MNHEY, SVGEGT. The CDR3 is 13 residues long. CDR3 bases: TGTGCCAGCAGTTACTTCGGGGATCAGCCCCAGCATTTT. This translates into CASSYFGDQPQHF.

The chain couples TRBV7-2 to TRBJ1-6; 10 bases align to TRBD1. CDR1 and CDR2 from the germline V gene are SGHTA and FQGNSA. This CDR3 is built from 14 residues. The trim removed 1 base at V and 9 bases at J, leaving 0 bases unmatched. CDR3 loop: CASSLGTGGSPLHF. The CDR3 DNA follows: TGTGCCAGCAGCTTAGGGACAGGGGGTTCACCCCTCCACTTT.

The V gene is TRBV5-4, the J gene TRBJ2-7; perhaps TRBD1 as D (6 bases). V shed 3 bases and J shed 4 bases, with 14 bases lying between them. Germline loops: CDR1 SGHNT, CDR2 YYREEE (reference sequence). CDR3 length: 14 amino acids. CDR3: CASSSEAGAYEQYF. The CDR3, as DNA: TGTGCCAGCAGCTCCGAGGCAGGGGCGTACGAGCAGTACTTC.

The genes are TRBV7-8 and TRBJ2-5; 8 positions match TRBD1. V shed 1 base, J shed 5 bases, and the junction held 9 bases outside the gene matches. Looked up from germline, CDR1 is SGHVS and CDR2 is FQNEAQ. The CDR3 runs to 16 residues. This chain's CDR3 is CASSLDLTGEWETQYF. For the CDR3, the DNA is TGTGCCAGCAGCTTAGATCTGACAGGGGAATGGGAGACCCAGTACTTC.

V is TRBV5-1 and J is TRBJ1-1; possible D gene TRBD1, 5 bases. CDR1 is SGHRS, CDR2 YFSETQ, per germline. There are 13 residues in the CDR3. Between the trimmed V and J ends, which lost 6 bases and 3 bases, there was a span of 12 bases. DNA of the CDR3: TGCGCCAGCATGTGGTCGACAGACACTGAAGCTTTCTTT. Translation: CASMWSTDTEAFF.

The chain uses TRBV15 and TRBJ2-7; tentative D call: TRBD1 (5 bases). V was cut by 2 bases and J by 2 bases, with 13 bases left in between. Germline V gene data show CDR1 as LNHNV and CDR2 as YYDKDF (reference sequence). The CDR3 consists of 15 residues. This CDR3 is CATSRSRQTTYEQYF. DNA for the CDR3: TGTGCCACCAGCAGATCAAGACAGACCACCTACGAGCAGTACTTC.

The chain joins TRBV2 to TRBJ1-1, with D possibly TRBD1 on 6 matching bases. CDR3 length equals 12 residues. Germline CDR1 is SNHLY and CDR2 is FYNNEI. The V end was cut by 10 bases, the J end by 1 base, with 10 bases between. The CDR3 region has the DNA TGTGCCACCCAGGGGCCGAACACTGAAGCTTTCTTT. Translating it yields CATQGPNTEAFF.